This is a list of T cell receptor beta chains from one sample in a study of cytomegalovirus exposure and HLA in healthy donors. Measured with immunoSEQ multiplex PCR; TCRdb has only the in-frame clones, and not every one. The sample includes about 340,000 clones, 86% seen only once; the top ten take under 0.85%. The material sequenced was PBMCs. The receptors shown here come from a woman between 18 and 30 years old in good health and CMV-seronegative. CDR3s include the opening cysteine and the closing phenylalanine or tryptophan. Each record gives: V gene, clone size, J gene, CDR3 length, D gene, CDR3 DNA, CDR3 protein. A D gene is named only where the DNA matches it firmly. Size values are once, few and many counts, or a class for expanded clones, and some rows have none.

>TRBV18|-|TRBJ1-4|16|TRBD1
TGTGCCAGCTCATCGGACAGGGGTCCACTACCTGAAAAACTGTTTTTT
CASSSDRGPLPEKLFF
>TRBV9|-|TRBJ1-1|16|-
TGTGCCAGCAGCGTAGGCGGCGACAGAATGAACACTGAAGCTTTCTTT
CASSVGGDRMNTEAFF
>TRBV18|-|TRBJ1-1|15|TRBD1
TGTGCCAGCTCGTCTTGGACAGGGTCGAACACTGAAGCTTTCTTT
CASSSWTGSNTEAFF
>TRBV6-6|-|TRBJ2-1|15|-
TGTGCCAGCTCTAAAGACTCCAGCTCCTACAATGAGCAGTTCTTC
CASSKDSSSYNEQFF
>TRBV6-5|once|TRBJ2-1|15|TRBD2
TGTGCCAGCAGCCCCGGGACTAGCGGGAGTAATGAGCAGTTCTTC
CASSPGTSGSNEQFF
>TRBV28|-|TRBJ2-7|14|TRBD1
TGTGCCACTCAAGTAGAGGGGGCGCTCGACGAGCAGTACTTC
CATQVEGALDEQYF
>TRBV5-4|-|TRBJ2-1|16|TRBD2
TGTGCCAGCAGCCCCTGGACTAGCGGGGGGTACAATGAGCAGTTCTTC
CASSPWTSGGYNEQFF
>TRBV5-1|-|TRBJ2-2|14|-
TGCGCCAGCAGCGTACAGGGTTTCACCGGGGAGCTGTTTTTT
CASSVQGFTGELFF
>TRBV6-6|once|TRBJ1-2|14|-
TGTGCCAGCAGTTACCTGGACAGAAACTATGGCTACACCTTC
CASSYLDRNYGYTF
>TRBV4-2|-|TRBJ2-2|14|-
TGTGCCAGCAGCCAAGATCGGGGCACCGGGGAGCTGTTTTTT
CASSQDRGTGELFF
>TRBV7-2|-|TRBJ2-7|15|TRBD2
TGTGCCAGCAGCTCCCCGGGGGGGGACACCTACGAGCAGTACTTC
CASSSPGGDTYEQYF
>TRBV7-2|-|TRBJ2-1|16|TRBD1
TGTGCCAGCAGCCTCCTCGGGGACAGAGAGTACAATGAGCAGTTCTTC
CASSLLGDREYNEQFF
>TRBV5-1|-|TRBJ2-5|13|-
TGCGCCAGCAGCTTGGAGGGGCCAAAGACCCAGTACTTC
CASSLEGPKTQYF
>TRBV4-1|-|TRBJ2-3|15|TRBD2
TGCGCCAGCAGCCAAGAAGGCGGGAGCGGGTATACGCAGTATTTT
CASSQEGGSGYTQYF
>TRBV27|-|TRBJ1-1|16|-
TGTGCCAGCAGTTTAAAATCCGCGGGAGGGATCACTGAAGCTTTCTTT
CASSLKSAGGITEAFF
>TRBV10-3|-|TRBJ2-2|15|-
TGTGCCATCAGCGCCAAGGGACTTTCCACCGGGGAGCTGTTTTTT
CAISAKGLSTGELFF
>TRBV28|-|TRBJ2-7|15|TRBD2
TGTGCCAGCAGTTTACCAACTAGCGTACACTACGAGCAGTACTTC
CASSLPTSVHYEQYF
>TRBV6-1|-|TRBJ1-5|19|TRBD1
TGTGCCAGCAGTGAATCGGGGGACAGGGGGCCATATAGCAATCAGCCCCAGCATTTT
CASSESGDRGPYSNQPQHF
>TRBV6-5|-|TRBJ2-1|14|TRBD2
TGTGCCAGCAGTGCCGGACTAGCGGGAGATGAGCAGTTCTTC
CASSAGLAGDEQFF
>TRBV6-5|-|TRBJ1-1|13|-
TGTGCCAGCAGTTATGATTGGAGGACTGAAGCTTTCTTT
CASSYDWRTEAFF
>TRBV28|-|TRBJ1-1|12|TRBD1
TGTGCCAGCAGAGTACAGGGGATCAAAGCTTTCTTT
CASRVQGIKAFF
>TRBV4-3|-|TRBJ2-3|14|-
TGCGCCAGCAGCGCACGGCGGTTCACAGATACGCAGTATTTT
CASSARRFTDTQYF
>TRBV7-2|once|TRBJ2-7|12|-
TGTGCCAGCAGCTTTCGGGTGGGCGAGCAGTACTTC
CASSFRVGEQYF
>TRBV5-4|-|TRBJ2-5|18|TRBD2
TGTGCCAGCAGCCGGACCGTCCTTCTAGCGGGAGTGGGAGAGACCCAGTACTTC
CASSRTVLLAGVGETQYF